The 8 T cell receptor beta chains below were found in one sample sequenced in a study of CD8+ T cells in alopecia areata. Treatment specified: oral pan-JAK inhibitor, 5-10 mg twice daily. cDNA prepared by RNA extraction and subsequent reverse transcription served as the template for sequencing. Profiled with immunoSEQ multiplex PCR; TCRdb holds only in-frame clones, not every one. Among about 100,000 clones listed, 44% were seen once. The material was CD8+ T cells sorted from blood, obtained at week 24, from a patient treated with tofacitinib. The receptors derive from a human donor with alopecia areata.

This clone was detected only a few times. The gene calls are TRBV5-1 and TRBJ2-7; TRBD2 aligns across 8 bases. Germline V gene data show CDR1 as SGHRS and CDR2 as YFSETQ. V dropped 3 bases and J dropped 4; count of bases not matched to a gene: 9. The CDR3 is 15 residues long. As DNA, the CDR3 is TGCGCCAGCAGCTGGACAAGCGGGAGCAGATACGAGCAGTACTTC. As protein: CASSWTSGSRYEQYF.

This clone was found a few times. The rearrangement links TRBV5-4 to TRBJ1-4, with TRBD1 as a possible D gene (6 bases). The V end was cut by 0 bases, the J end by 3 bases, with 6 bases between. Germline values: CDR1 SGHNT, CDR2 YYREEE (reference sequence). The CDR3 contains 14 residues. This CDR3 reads CASSLEGANEKLFF. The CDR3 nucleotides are TGTGCCAGCAGCTTGGAGGGGGCTAATGAAAAACTGTTTTTT.

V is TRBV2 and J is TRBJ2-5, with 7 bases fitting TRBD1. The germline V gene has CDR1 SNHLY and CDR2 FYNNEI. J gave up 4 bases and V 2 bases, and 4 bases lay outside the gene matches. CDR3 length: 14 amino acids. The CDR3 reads CASSEWDSAETQYF. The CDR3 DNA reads TGTGCCAGCAGTGAATGGGACAGCGCAGAGACCCAGTACTTC.

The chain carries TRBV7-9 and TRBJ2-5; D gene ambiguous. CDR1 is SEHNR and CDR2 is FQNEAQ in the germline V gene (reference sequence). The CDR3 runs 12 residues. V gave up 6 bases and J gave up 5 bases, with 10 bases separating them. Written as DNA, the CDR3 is TGTGCCAGCAGTCTGCTTGCGGAGACCCAGTACTTC. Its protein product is CASSLLAETQYF. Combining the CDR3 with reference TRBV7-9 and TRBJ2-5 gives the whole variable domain DTGVSQNPRHKITKRGQNVTFRCDPISEHNRLYWYRQTLGQGPEFLTYFQNEAQLEKSRLLSDRFSAERPKGSFSTLEIQRTEQGDSAMYLCASSLLAETQYFGPGTRLLVL.

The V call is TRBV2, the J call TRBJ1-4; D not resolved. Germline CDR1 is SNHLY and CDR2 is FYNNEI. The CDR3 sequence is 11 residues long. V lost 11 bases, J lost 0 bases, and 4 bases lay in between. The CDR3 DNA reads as TGTGCCGGAGCAACTAATGAAAAACTGTTTTTT. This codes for CAGATNEKLFF.

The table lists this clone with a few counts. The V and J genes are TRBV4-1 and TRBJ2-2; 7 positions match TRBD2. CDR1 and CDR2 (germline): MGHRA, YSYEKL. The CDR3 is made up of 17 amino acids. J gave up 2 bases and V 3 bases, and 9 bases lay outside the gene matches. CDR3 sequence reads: CASSHPSSGTNTGELFF. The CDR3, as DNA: TGCGCCAGCAGCCATCCCTCTAGCGGTACTAACACCGGGGAGCTGTTTTTT.

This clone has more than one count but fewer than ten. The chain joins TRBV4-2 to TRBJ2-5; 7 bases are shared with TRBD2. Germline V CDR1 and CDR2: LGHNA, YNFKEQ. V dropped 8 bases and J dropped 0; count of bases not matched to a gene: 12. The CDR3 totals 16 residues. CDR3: CASGRGLQGNQETQYF. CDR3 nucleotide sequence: TGTGCCAGCGGCCGGGGACTACAAGGGAACCAAGAGACCCAGTACTTC.

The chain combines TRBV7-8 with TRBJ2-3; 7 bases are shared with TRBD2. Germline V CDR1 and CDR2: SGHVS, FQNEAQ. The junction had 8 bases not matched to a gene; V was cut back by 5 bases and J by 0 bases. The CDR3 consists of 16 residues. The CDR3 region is CASSPLGAGSTDTQYF. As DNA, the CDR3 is TGTGCCAGCAGCCCGCTGGGAGCGGGGAGCACAGATACGCAGTATTTT.